The 13 T cell receptor beta chains presented below share a single source sample, sequenced in a study of CD8 T cells in Susac syndrome. Random hexamers were used to reverse transcribe the RNA input (roughly 0.5 to 1 ug). TCRdb re-called the immunoSEQ multiplex PCR reads with MiXCR, one entry per CDR3 protein. The top ten clones hold less than 0.2% of a sample with around 170,000 distinct CDR3 sequences, 85% to 95% of them seen once. Sequencing used CD8+ T cells from PBMCs. Receptors were obtained from a human donor with multiple sclerosis.

This clonotype appeared a few times. The CDR3 DNA sequence: TGTGCCAGCAGCCCGGGCGGGAGGGCAGATACGCAGTATTTT. It encodes CASSPGGRADTQYF. The V and J genes are TRBV27 and TRBJ2-3; 9 bases match TRBD2. The ends lost 6 bases at V and 4 bases at J; junction bases unmatched: 5. Germline values: CDR1 MNHEY, CDR2 SMNVEV (reference sequence). CDR3 length equals 14 residues.

This clonotype was recorded once. This chain uses TRBV30 with TRBJ2-3; possible D gene TRBD2, 5 bases. Germline V gives CDR1 GTSNPN, CDR2 SVGIG (reference sequence). CDR3 length: 12 amino acids. V was clipped by 7 bases and J by 3 bases, with 11 bases between them. In nucleotides, the CDR3 is TGTGCCTTCGGGGAAACAACAGATACGCAGTATTTT. It translates to CAFGETTDTQYF.

The chain has TRBV5-6 and TRBJ2-3; D not resolved. The CDR3 is made up of 11 amino acids. Germline V gene sequence: CDR1 SGHDT, CDR2 YYEEEE. V lost 6 bases and J lost 3, with 5 bases in between. The CDR3 DNA reads as TGTGCCAGCACCGGGACAGATACGCAGTATTTT. Protein: CASTGTDTQYF. Combining the CDR3 with reference TRBV5-6 and TRBJ2-3 gives the whole variable domain DAGVTQSPTHLIKTRGQQVTLRCSPKSGHDTVSWYQQALGQGPQFIFQYYEEEERQRGNFPDRFSGHQFPNYSSELNVNALLLGDSALYLCASTGTDTQYFGPGTRLTVL.

The V call is TRBV4-1, the J call TRBJ1-1; D call uncertain. The length of the CDR3 is 14 residues. The germline V and J ends were trimmed by 2 bases and 4 bases, with 11 bases remaining between them. Germline V gives CDR1 MGHRA, CDR2 YSYEKL. CDR3 DNA sequence: TGCGCCAGCAGCCAAAAGGGAGGCTCCACTGAAGCTTTCTTT. Protein product: CASSQKGGSTEAFF.

The chain carries TRBV20-1 and TRBJ2-7; 9 nucleotides agree with TRBD1. Germline values: CDR1 DFQATT, CDR2 SNEGSKA (reference sequence). This CDR3 contains 13 residues. V trimming: 6 bases; J trimming: 2 bases; junction bases outside the gene matches: 5. The CDR3 region has the DNA TGCAGTGCAGAGGACAGGGGACCCTACGAGCAGTACTTC. This gives the protein CSAEDRGPYEQYF.

This rearrangement joins TRBV7-9 to TRBJ2-1; TRBD2 agrees at 12 bases. The ends lost 4 bases at V and 5 bases at J; junction bases unmatched: 15. Looked up from germline, CDR1 is SEHNR and CDR2 is FQNEAQ (reference sequence). The CDR3 is 19 residues long. The CDR3 loop is CASSSLAGGIGAIHNEQFF. The DNA for the CDR3 is TGTGCCAGCAGCTCGCTAGCGGGAGGGATCGGCGCCATCCACAATGAGCAGTTCTTC. The entire variable domain, with the rest obtained from reference TRBV7-9 and TRBJ2-1, is as follows: DTGVSQNPRHKITKRGQNVTFRCDPISEHNRLYWYRQTLGQGPEFLTYFQNEAQLEKSRLLSDRFSAERPKGSFSTLEIQRTEQGDSAMYLCASSSLAGGIGAIHNEQFFGPGTRLTVL.

The chain joins TRBV30 to TRBJ1-2; possible D gene TRBD1, 6 bases. This CDR3 contains 14 residues. Between the trimmed V and J ends, which lost 1 base and 0 bases, there was a span of 9 bases. In germline, CDR1 is GTSNPN, CDR2 SVGIG (reference sequence). CDR3 region: CAWSGGQPNYGYTF. The DNA of the CDR3 is TGTGCCTGGAGTGGCGGACAGCCTAACTATGGCTACACCTTC. Combining the CDR3 with reference TRBV30 and TRBJ1-2 gives the whole variable domain SQTIHQWPATLVQPVGSPLSLECTVEGTSNPNLYWYRQAAGRGLQLLFYSVGIGQISSEVPQNLSASRPQDRQFILSSKKLLLSDSGFYLCAWSGGQPNYGYTFGSGTRLTVV.

The chain combines TRBV7-2 with TRBJ2-3; 8 bases fit TRBD2. The CDR3 covers 15 residues. Trimming removed 3 bases from V and 2 bases from J; junction bases left unmatched: 4. CDR1 is SGHTA and CDR2 is FQGNSA in the germline V gene. In DNA form, the CDR3 reads TGTGCCAGCAGCTTGTCCGGGGGGGTCACAGATACGCAGTATTTT. Its translation: CASSLSGGVTDTQYF. Looking up the rest from reference TRBV7-2 and TRBJ2-3 gives the full variable domain: GAGVSQSPSNKVTEKGKDVELRCDPISGHTALYWYRQSLGQGLEFLIYFQGNSAPDKSGLPSDRFSAERTGGSVSTLTIQRTQQEDSAVYLCASSLSGGVTDTQYFGPGTRLTVL.

The chain employs TRBV19 and TRBJ2-1; the D gene is possibly TRBD1 (5 bases). Germline V gene data show CDR1 as LNHDA and CDR2 as SQIVND (reference sequence). V lost 9 bases and J lost 8, with 11 bases in between. This CDR3 has 11 amino acids. The CDR3: CASQRGYEQFF. The CDR3 DNA reads as TGTGCCAGCCAAAGGGGATATGAGCAGTTCTTC.

This sequence joins TRBV2 and TRBJ2-3, with TRBD2 identical over 8 bases. Germline values: CDR1 SNHLY, CDR2 FYNNEI. The ends lost 10 bases at V and 8 bases at J; junction bases unmatched: 5. The CDR3 runs 11 residues. The DNA of the CDR3 is TGTGCCACCTTAGGACTAGCTACGCAGTATTTT. This translates into CATLGLATQYF.

V usage is TRBV12-3 or TRBV12-4 and J usage is TRBJ2-1, with D tentatively TRBD2 (5 bases). The CDR3 consists of 14 residues. The V gene lost 4 bases and the J gene lost 7 bases, with 14 bases spanning the gap. The CDR3 loop reads CASSSHGERNEQFF. The CDR3 DNA sequence: TGTGCCAGCAGTTCCCACGGGGAGAGGAATGAGCAGTTCTTC.

The CDR3 nucleotides read TGTGCCAGCAGCTTAACGTCCGGCCCCGTTGAGACCCAGTACTTC. It codes for CASSLTSGPVETQYF. The rearrangement joins TRBV11-2 to TRBJ2-5; D is unclear. The CDR3 is 15 residues long. The V gene lost 2 bases and the J gene lost 5 bases, with 15 bases spanning the gap. Germline V CDR1 and CDR2: SGHAT, FQNNGV.

The chain combines TRBV20-1 with TRBJ2-7; possibly TRBD1 for D (5 bases). The CDR3 runs to 16 residues. The germline V gene has CDR1 DFQATT and CDR2 SNEGSKA (reference sequence). Trimming pared 0 bases from V and 7 bases from J, leaving 22 bases between. This CDR3 reads CSARDEGVGLHGEQYF. The CDR3 region has the DNA TGCAGTGCTAGAGATGAAGGAGTGGGGCTACATGGGGAGCAGTACTTC.